What follows are 30 T cell receptor beta chains derived from one specimen sequenced in a study of liver allograft versus peripheral blood T cells. Study overall: Repertoires from peripheral blood of liver transplant recipients were compared with those inside their transplanted livers.

Via MiXCR, TCRdb re-called the reads, giving one row per CDR3 protein. Here the sample spans about 9,100 distinct CDR3 sequences, 20% being singletons. Source of these receptors: a human patient who had a liver transplant. Part of the T cells may come from the graft donor.

This clonotype showed up just a few times. This chain uses TRBV5-5 with TRBJ1-1, with D unclear. Germline V CDR1 and CDR2: SGHKS, YYEKEE (reference sequence). Trimming took off 0 bases at V and 3 bases at J, with 9 bases between the two ends. This CDR3 spans 14 amino acids. This CDR3 is CASSLVGSHTEAFF. The CDR3, as DNA: TGTGCCAGCAGCTTGGTCGGCAGCCACACTGAAGCTTTCTTT. Filled out from reference TRBV5-5 and TRBJ1-1, the complete variable domain reads DAGVTQSPTHLIKTRGQQVTLRCSPISGHKSVSWYQQVLGQGPQFIFQYYEKEERGRGNFPDRFSARQFPNYSSELNVNALLLGDSALYLCASSLVGSHTEAFFGQGTRLTVV.

By frequency in the sample, this clonotype is medium-sized. The J gene is TRBJ2-3, the V gene TRBV6-1; possible D gene TRBD2, 6 bases. The CDR3 contains 14 residues. V shed 2 bases and J shed 6 bases, with 12 bases lying between them. Germline V gives CDR1 MNHNS, CDR2 SASEGT. The CDR3 nucleotides are TGTGCCAGCAGTGAAAGGGTACGGGGGGATACGCAGTATTTT. Residues: CASSERVRGDTQYF.

The rearrangement links TRBV11-3 to TRBJ2-3; D ambiguous. The germline V gene encodes CDR1 SGHNT and CDR2 YENEEA. CDR3 length equals 13 residues. V was pared by 1 base and J by 2 bases, with 4 bases between. Here the CDR3 DNA reads TGTGCCAGCAGCTTAGTTATCACAGATACGCAGTATTTT. Amino acids: CASSLVITDTQYF.

This clonotype occurred once. A much larger clone differs by one base, so this may be a read error. The chain links TRBV6-5 to TRBJ2-1; possibly TRBD1 for D (5 bases). With 2 bases removed from V and 8 bases from J, the gap between germline ends came to 10 bases. Germline V gene sequence: CDR1 MNHEY, CDR2 SVGAGI. The CDR3 covers 13 residues. CDR3 nucleotide sequence: TGTGCCAGCAGTTACGTGAAAGGGGATGAGCAGTTCTTC. It yields the protein CASSYVKGDEQFF.

The V and J genes are TRBV20-1 and TRBJ1-3; D is uncertain. The V end lost 3 bases, the J end lost 4 bases, and 13 bases lay between the germline ends. CDR3 length: 14 amino acids. Looked up from germline, CDR1 is DFQATT and CDR2 is SNEGSKA (reference sequence). CDR3 amino acids: CSASIGRSGNTIYF. The CDR3 nucleotides read TGCAGTGCTAGTATCGGCAGAAGCGGAAACACCATATATTTT.

This clonotype was counted a few times. The chain combines TRBV6-1 with TRBJ1-3, with D hard to call. V dropped 7 bases and J dropped 1 base, with 11 bases sitting between them. The CDR3 runs to 14 residues. The germline gives CDR1 MNHNS, CDR2 SASEGT. The CDR3 here is CASTPGRSGNTIYF. CDR3 in DNA: TGTGCCAGCACCCCCGGGAGATCTGGAAACACCATATATTTT.

This clonotype rates as medium-sized. The V and J genes are TRBV6-5 and TRBJ2-3, with 7 bases that match TRBD2. The ends lost 7 bases at V and 0 bases at J; junction bases unmatched: 13. Germline assignment: CDR1 MNHEY and CDR2 SVGAGI. The CDR3 runs to 17 residues. The CDR3 nucleotides are TGTGCCAGCACTCAGCACGGGGGGAAACCTAGCACAGATACGCAGTATTTT. Residues: CASTQHGGKPSTDTQYF.

The table lists this clonotype with a count of one. The V and J genes are TRBV11-2 and TRBJ2-7; D ambiguous. Germline V gives CDR1 SGHAT, CDR2 FQNNGV. The CDR3 is 14 amino acids. The ends were cut back, 0 bases at V and 2 bases at J, with 8 bases in the middle. The CDR3 here is CASSLDPETYEQYF. The CDR3 DNA reads as TGTGCCAGCAGCTTAGATCCGGAAACCTACGAGCAGTACTTC.

In its sample, this clonotype ranks as medium-sized (0.01 to 0.1%). The V gene is TRBV27, the J gene TRBJ1-1, with TRBD1 identical over 7 bases. CDR1 and CDR2 from the germline V gene are MNHEY and SMNVEV (reference sequence). The CDR3 covers 16 residues. Trimming took 6 bases from V and 4 from J; bases not matched to a gene: 14. The CDR3 sequence is CASSPRRQGIFTEAFF. The CDR3 DNA sequence: TGTGCCAGCAGCCCACGGCGACAGGGAATATTCACTGAAGCTTTCTTT.

The table lists this clonotype with a few counts. The chain uses TRBV12-3 or TRBV12-4 and TRBJ2-2, with TRBD2 matching over 7 bases. The CDR3 has 14 amino acids. V gave up 3 bases and J gave up 4 bases; unmatched junction bases: 2. CDR3 residues: CASSFGGSTGELFF. CDR3 coding DNA: TGTGCCAGCAGTTTCGGGGGGAGCACCGGGGAGCTGTTTTTT.

By sample fraction, this clonotype is medium-sized. The gene calls are TRBV7-2 and TRBJ1-1; D gene unclear. In germline, CDR1 is SGHTA, CDR2 FQGNSA. CDR3 length: 17 amino acids. V lost 0 bases and J lost 4, with 18 bases in between. The CDR3 protein is CASSLASRGVVGTEAFF. The CDR3, as DNA: TGTGCCAGCAGCTTAGCGAGCCGTGGGGTTGTGGGCACTGAAGCTTTCTTT.

This clonotype came up many times. The chain joins TRBV29-1 to TRBJ1-4; TRBD1 is a possible D gene (5 bases). The ends were cut back, 1 base at V and 10 bases at J, with 10 bases in the middle. Germline V gene sequence: CDR1 SQVTM, CDR2 ANQGSEA. The CDR3 covers 12 residues. The CDR3 sequence is CSVEVGQGKLFF. DNA of the CDR3: TGCAGCGTTGAAGTCGGGCAGGGAAAACTGTTTTTT.

This clonotype ranks as medium-sized. This sequence joins TRBV6-2 or TRBV6-3 and TRBJ1-2; unclear D gene. The germline V gene encodes CDR1 MNHEY and CDR2 SVGEGT. The V gene lost 0 bases and the J gene lost 4 bases, with 12 bases spanning the gap. The CDR3 extends over 15 amino acids. CDR3 in amino acids: CASSYSIVGIYGYTF. As DNA, the CDR3 is TGTGCCAGCAGTTACTCGATCGTAGGGATCTATGGCTACACCTTC.

As for this clonotype: A much larger clone sits a single nucleotide away, making a read error possible. The chain combines TRBV30 with TRBJ2-6; 9 bases fit TRBD1. The CDR3 length is 17 residues. Germline CDR1 and CDR2: GTSNPN and SVGIG (reference sequence). The CDR3 here is CAWSTDRGFYGAYVLTF. CDR3 sequence (DNA): TGTGCCTGGAGTACGGACAGGGGATTTTATGGGGCCTACGTCCTGACTTTC. Drawing the rest from reference TRBV30 and TRBJ2-6, the complete variable domain is SQTIHQWPATLVQPVGSPLSLECTVEGTSNPNLYWYRQAAGRGLQLLFYSVGIGQISSEVPQNLSASRPQDRQFILSSKKLLLSDSGFYLCAWSTDRGFYGAYVLTFGAGSRLTVL.

By share, this clonotype ranks as medium-sized. CDR3 DNA sequence: TGTGCCAGCTCACTAGCGGGGGGACCAGATACGCAGTATTTT. Amino acids: CASSLAGGPDTQYF. The J gene is TRBJ2-3, the V gene TRBV18; 10 nucleotides align to TRBD2. Germline trimming cut 4 bases from V and 4 bases from J; bases unmatched to any gene: 2. Per the germline V gene, CDR1 is KGHSH and CDR2 is LQKENI. This CDR3 is built from 14 residues.

The chain carries TRBV15 and TRBJ1-3; D unclear. V lost 0 bases to trimming and J lost 0 bases, with 9 bases between them. Looked up from germline, CDR1 is LNHNV and CDR2 is YYDKDF (reference sequence). The CDR3 has 16 residues. CDR3 in DNA: TGTGCCACCAGCAGAGATCGCGCCAGCTCTGGAAACACCATATATTTT. Its protein product is CATSRDRASSGNTIYF. Combining the CDR3 with reference TRBV15 and TRBJ1-3 gives the whole variable domain DAMVIQNPRYQVTQFGKPVTLSCSQTLNHNVMYWYQQKSSQAPKLLFHYYDKDFNNEADTPDNFQSRRPNTSFCFLDIRSPGLGDTAMYLCATSRDRASSGNTIYFGEGSWLTVV.

This chain links TRBV5-6 with TRBJ2-3; D unclear. Germline V gene data show CDR1 as SGHDT and CDR2 as YYEEEE. The V gene lost 5 bases and the J gene lost 5 bases, with 12 bases spanning the gap. CDR3 size: 13 residues. CDR3 coding DNA: TGTGCCAGCAGTGGCGGTTTTGGAGATACGCAGTATTTT. This codes for CASSGGFGDTQYF.

This clonotype is judged large (0.1 to 1%). The chain uses TRBV10-3 and TRBJ2-4, with D maybe TRBD2 (6 bases). CDR3 length: 18 residues. V lost 2 bases and J 0 bases, leaving 17 bases between the germline ends. The germline CDR1 and CDR2 sequences are ENHRY and SYGVKD. As DNA, the CDR3 is TGTGCCATCAGTGAGCCGTCGGGACTCGGGGAAGCCAAAAACATTCAGTACTTC. It yields the protein CAISEPSGLGEAKNIQYF.

By its share, this clonotype is medium-sized. The chain joins TRBV15 to TRBJ2-7, with D perhaps TRBD2 (7 bases). The CDR3 has 14 residues. Trimming pared 3 bases from V and 6 bases from J, leaving 15 bases between. Germline CDR1 is LNHNV and CDR2 is YYDKDF (reference sequence). CDR3 bases: TGTGCCACCAGCAGGGGGGGGGCCCGAGTCGAGCAGTACTTC. It yields the protein CATSRGGARVEQYF.

This clonotype was detected only a few times. This chain uses TRBV19 with TRBJ1-2; 8 bases agree with TRBD1. Looked up from germline, CDR1 is LNHDA and CDR2 is SQIVND (reference sequence). The CDR3 is 15 residues long. V lost 7 bases, J lost 0 bases, and 7 bases stayed unmatched. CDR3 region: CASKTGVGANYGYTF. CDR3 nucleotides: TGTGCCAGTAAGACAGGGGTGGGAGCTAACTATGGCTACACCTTC.

By frequency in the sample, this clonotype is medium-sized. V and J are TRBV6-5 and TRBJ1-1; D gene uncertain. CDR1 MNHEY and CDR2 SVGAGI come from the germline V gene. The CDR3 extends over 14 amino acids. V was clipped by 8 bases and J by 1 base, with 14 bases between them. As DNA, the CDR3 is TGTGCCAGCGCGAAGGGTGAGGGGAACACTGAAGCTTTCTTT. This translates into CASAKGEGNTEAFF.

This clonotype was seen ten or more times. This chain links TRBV5-4 with TRBJ2-3; 7 bases are shared with TRBD1. V shed 6 bases and J 3 bases; nucleotides not matched to a gene: 7. The germline V gene encodes CDR1 SGHNT and CDR2 YYREEE (reference sequence). The CDR3 length is 14 residues. The CDR3 DNA is TGTGCCAGCACCTCAGGGGGTCGGACAGATACGCAGTATTTT. Translating it yields CASTSGGRTDTQYF.

Judged by abundance, this clonotype is medium-sized. The genes are TRBV18 and TRBJ1-2; 9 positions match TRBD1. V was clipped by 2 bases and J by 6 bases; unmatched bases: 4. Looked up from germline, CDR1 is KGHSH and CDR2 is LQKENI. The CDR3 is 14 amino acids. CDR3 DNA: TGTGCCAGCTCACCAGGGACAGGGTTTGATGGCTACACCTTC. It yields the protein CASSPGTGFDGYTF.

By frequency in the sample, this clonotype is medium-sized. V gene TRBV29-1 combines with J gene TRBJ2-6, with a tentative D call TRBD1 (7 bases). Trimming pared 7 bases from V and 0 bases from J, leaving 16 bases between. This CDR3 is 16 amino acids long. Looked up from germline, CDR1 is SQVTM and CDR2 is ANQGSEA. The CDR3 loop reads CSADYRGSSGANVLTF. The DNA of the CDR3 is TGCAGCGCGGACTACAGGGGATCCTCTGGGGCCAACGTCCTGACTTTC.

This clonotype came up many times. This chain joins TRBV27 and TRBJ1-1; perhaps TRBD1 as D (6 bases). Looked up from germline, CDR1 is MNHEY and CDR2 is SMNVEV (reference sequence). This CDR3 is 14 amino acids long. Between the trimmed V and J ends, which lost 5 bases and 1 base, there was a span of 11 bases. The CDR3 region has the DNA TGTGCCAGCAGTATAGACAGGAGGAACACTGAAGCTTTCTTT. This sequence encodes CASSIDRRNTEAFF.

This clonotype ranks as medium-sized (0.01 to 0.1%). The rearrangement joins TRBV6-1 to TRBJ1-6; possible D gene TRBD1, 6 bases. The CDR3 contains 18 residues. The germline V and J ends were trimmed by 0 bases and 7 bases, with 19 bases remaining between them. CDR1 and CDR2 (germline): MNHNS, SASEGT. DNA of the CDR3: TGTGCCAGCAGTGAAGCTTTTTGGGGAATAACAGGGAATTCACCCCTCCACTTT. This sequence encodes CASSEAFWGITGNSPLHF.

This clonotype has only a few counts. The chain has TRBV12-3 or TRBV12-4 and TRBJ2-4; 8 positions agree with TRBD1. The CDR3 is 16 residues long. Unmatched junction bases numbered 5, after V lost 4 bases and J lost 0 bases. In DNA, the CDR3 is TGTGCCAGCAGTTCGACAGGGGTAGTAGCCAAAAACATTCAGTACTTC. As protein: CASSSTGVVAKNIQYF.

By share, this clonotype ranks as medium-sized (0.01 to 0.1%). V gene TRBV29-1 combines with J gene TRBJ1-1; unclear D gene. There are 10 residues in the CDR3. Deletions cut 4 bases from V and 7 bases from J, with 7 bases between. Germline V gives CDR1 SQVTM, CDR2 ANQGSEA. The CDR3 spells CSVGRGEAFF. Here the CDR3 DNA reads TGCAGCGTTGGACGTGGTGAAGCTTTCTTT. Full variable domain (remainder filled in from reference TRBV29-1 and TRBJ1-1): SAVISQKPSRDICQRGTSLTIQCQVDSQVTMMFWYRQQPGQSLTLIATANQGSEATYESGFVIDKFPISRPNLTFSTLTVSNMSPEDSSIYLCSVGRGEAFFGQGTRLTVV.

The genes are TRBV10-1 and TRBJ2-1, with D perhaps matching TRBD2 (5 bases). This CDR3 has 14 amino acids. Trimming stripped 4 bases from V and 0 bases from J, with 7 bases between. The germline gives CDR1 WNHNN, CDR2 SYGVQD (reference sequence). Here the CDR3 reads CASSGGSSYNEQFF. In nucleotides, the CDR3 is TGCGCCAGCAGTGGAGGGAGCTCCTACAATGAGCAGTTCTTC.

About this clonotype: With a much larger clone just one base away, this may be a read error. The CDR3 does not close with the conserved phenylalanine or tryptophan, likely indicating a read error. The chain joins TRBV7-9 to TRBJ2-1; TRBD2 matches 9 bases. Germline V gives CDR1 SEHNR, CDR2 FQNEAQ (reference sequence). V lost 5 bases, J lost 2 bases, and 1 base stayed unmatched. The CDR3 is 14 residues long. The CDR3 protein is CASSPSGTYNEQFL. CDR3 coding DNA: TGTGCCAGCAGCCCTAGCGGGACCTACAATGAGCAGTTCTTG.